Here is one T cell receptor (beta chain) with its context. This CDR3 is 14 amino acids long. V gave up 3 bases and J gave up 0 bases, with 6 bases separating them. Germline V gene data show CDR1 as MGHRA and CDR2 as YSYEKL. Extraction of genomic DNA in unsorted samples used roughly 93 million PBMCs. The record originates from a study of shared clonotypes between healthy human individuals. Sequencing of unsorted PBMC DNA was carried out using ten immunoSEQ deep assay plates. Repertoires were generated with immunoSEQ multiplex PCR, while TCRdb's copy carries only in-frame clones and drops some. This table holds about half a million clones, over 70% found once.

The chain carries TRBV4-1 and TRBJ2-1; no definite D call. Input material: PBMCs. This TCR was sampled from a woman aged 40 to 50 in good health. Some clones in this sample may be carry-over from other donors' samples. The CDR3: CASSQASSYNEQFF. The CDR3 region has the DNA TGCGCCAGCAGCCAGGCTAGCTCCTACAATGAGCAGTTCTTC.